This T cell receptor beta chain was recovered during a study of OX40 agonist ivuxolimab in advanced cancers. On the study more broadly: Patients were infused with ivuxolimab every 2 weeks at 0.01 to 10 mg/kg. Study outcomes and limitations: Clones of CD4+ and CD8+ blood T cells grew by week 6 at doses of 0.1 to 3.0 mg/kg.

As regards this clone: Its antigen is undetermined.

This CDR3 has 11 residues. The germline V gene encodes CDR1 MDHEN and CDR2 SYDVKM. V lost 5 bases and J lost 2, with 2 bases in between. Some clones are missing from TCRdb's copy, which holds only in-frame ones; the method was immunoSEQ multiplex PCR. The sample shows tens of thousands of clones, 84% of them seen only once. The sequencing here drew on CD4+ or CD8+ T cells sorted from blood, taken in a trial of the OX40 agonist ivuxolimab. The chain couples TRBV28 to TRBJ2-3, with D hard to call. The source is an adult with an advanced solid tumor such as melanoma, head and neck, liver or kidney cancer. CDR3 residues: CASSLTDTQYF. The CDR3 nucleotides read TGTGCCAGCAGTCTCACAGATACGCAGTATTTT. Combining the CDR3 with reference TRBV28 and TRBJ2-3 gives the whole variable domain DVKVTQSSRYLVKRTGEKVFLECVQDMDHENMFWYRQDPGLGLRLIYFSYDVKMKEKGDIPEGYSVSREKKERFSLILESASTNQTSMYLCASSLTDTQYFGPGTRLTVL.